A single sample is the source of the 30 T cell receptor beta chains below, sequenced in a study of PD-L1 blockade in urothelial cancer. Data came from immunoSEQ multiplex PCR; TCRdb stores just in-frame clones and leaves some out. The sample holds some 49,000 clones, approximately 90% seen once. Material: PBMCs, obtained around atezolizumab (anti-PD-L1) treatment. The source is a man aged 55-75 years with urothelial cancer.

In this sample, this clone turned up a few times. This rearrangement joins TRBV11-2 to TRBJ2-3, with no clear D. The germline gives CDR1 SGHAT, CDR2 FQNNGV. The V and J ends lost 1 base and 0 bases respectively, with 11 bases between them. The CDR3 runs to 16 residues. CDR3 DNA: TGTGCCAGCAGCTTAGCGTACAGCCCTAGCACAGATACGCAGTATTTT. It yields the protein CASSLAYSPSTDTQYF. Filled out from reference TRBV11-2 and TRBJ2-3, the complete variable domain reads EAGVAQSPRYKIIEKRQSVAFWCNPISGHATLYWYQQILGQGPKLLIQFQNNGVVDDSQLPKDRFSAERLKGVDSTLKIQPAKLEDSAVYLCASSLAYSPSTDTQYFGPGTRLTVL.

V and J are TRBV2 and TRBJ1-1; D unresolved. Trimming left V 8 bases short and J 2 bases short, with 12 bases between. Germline CDR1 is SNHLY and CDR2 is FYNNEI. The CDR3 has 13 amino acids. In nucleotides, the CDR3 is TGTGCCAGCTCTTACGGAGTAAACACTGAAGCTTTCTTT. Amino acid sequence: CASSYGVNTEAFF. The full variable domain, its missing parts supplied by reference TRBV2 and TRBJ1-1, is EPEVTQTPSHQVTQMGQEVILRCVPISNHLYFYWYRQILGQKVEFLVSFYNNEISEKSEIFDDQFSVERPDGSNFTLKIRSTKLEDSAMYFCASSYGVNTEAFFGQGTRLTVV.

The chain employs TRBV4-3 and TRBJ2-3; 9 bases agree with TRBD2. Germline V gene data show CDR1 as LGHNA and CDR2 as YSLEER. This CDR3 is built from 16 residues. The V gene end was trimmed by 1 base and the J gene end by 5 bases; junction bases not matched to a gene: 7. CDR3 sequence (DNA): TGCGCCAGCAGCCAAGCCCCGGGACTAGCACAAGATACGCAGTATTTT. Translating it yields CASSQAPGLAQDTQYF.

The chain employs TRBV7-9 and TRBJ2-2, with TRBD1 as a possible D gene (5 bases). Germline values: CDR1 SEHNR, CDR2 FQNEAQ (reference sequence). CDR3 length equals 13 residues. Trimming removed 3 bases at V and 6 bases at J, with 8 bases between. CDR3 region: CASSFRAAGELFF. In DNA form, the CDR3 reads TGTGCCAGCAGCTTCAGGGCGGCCGGGGAGCTGTTTTTT.

The chain couples TRBV6-6 to TRBJ2-3; 13 positions agree with TRBD2. Unmatched junction bases numbered 5, after V lost 6 bases and J lost 2 bases. The CDR3 runs 16 residues. Germline V gene lookup returns CDR1 MNHNY and CDR2 SVGAGI (reference sequence). DNA of the CDR3: TGTGCCAGCAGGCAAACTAGCGGGGGGGACACAGATACGCAGTATTTT. Translated: CASRQTSGGDTDTQYF.

This rearrangement joins TRBV15 to TRBJ1-6, with D tentatively TRBD1 (6 bases). This CDR3 comprises 15 residues. V gave up 0 bases and J gave up 6 bases, with 9 bases separating them. In germline, CDR1 is LNHNV, CDR2 YYDKDF (reference sequence). CDR3 sequence: CATSRDRGANSPLHF. Written as DNA, the CDR3 is TGTGCCACCAGCAGAGATCGGGGGGCTAATTCACCCCTCCACTTT.

The chain is built from TRBV29-1 and TRBJ2-7, with D possibly TRBD2 on 5 matching bases. Germline values: CDR1 SQVTM, CDR2 ANQGSEA. There are 12 residues in the CDR3. V shed 1 base and J shed 5 bases, with 9 bases lying between them. The CDR3 DNA sequence: TGCAGCGTTGAAGCGTTCGGGAACGAGCAGTACTTC. This sequence encodes CSVEAFGNEQYF.

This sequence joins TRBV27 and TRBJ2-7, with a weak D call TRBD1 (5 bases). Trimming took off 2 bases at V and 2 bases at J, with 16 bases between the two ends. Germline loops: CDR1 MNHEY, CDR2 SMNVEV (reference sequence). This CDR3 comprises 16 residues. In nucleotides, the CDR3 is TGTGCCAGCAGTTTACCTGGGCAGGGAAGCCCCTACGAGCAGTACTTC. Its translation: CASSLPGQGSPYEQYF.

V and J are TRBV19 and TRBJ2-7; 9 positions match TRBD2. The junction had 9 bases not matched to a gene; V was cut back by 2 bases and J by 1 base. Germline CDR1 LNHDA, CDR2 SQIVND (reference sequence). CDR3 size: 17 residues. The CDR3 loop is CASSIRRGTSRSYEQYF. For the CDR3, the DNA is TGTGCCAGTAGTATAAGGAGGGGGACTAGCCGTTCCTACGAGCAGTACTTC.

V usage is TRBV5-8 and J usage is TRBJ2-5, with 9 positions matching TRBD1. After removal of 4 bases from V and 4 bases from J, the junction contained 8 bases not matched to a gene. Germline V gene data show CDR1 as SGHTS and CDR2 as YDEGEE. The CDR3 covers 15 residues. CDR3 in amino acids: CASSPRDRDLETQYF. The CDR3 DNA is TGTGCCAGCAGCCCCCGGGACAGGGATTTAGAGACCCAGTACTTC.

This chain links TRBV4-2 with TRBJ1-4; tentatively, D is TRBD1 (5 bases). Germline CDR1 reads LGHNA; CDR2 reads YNFKEQ. This CDR3 has 15 residues. V was clipped by 0 bases and J by 4 bases, with 9 bases between them. CDR3 region: CASSQEDSLNEKLFF. CDR3 sequence (DNA): TGTGCCAGCAGCCAAGAAGACAGCCTTAATGAAAAACTGTTTTTT.

This clone came up a few times. The chain employs TRBV27 and TRBJ2-7; 8 bases are a match to TRBD1. Germline values: CDR1 MNHEY, CDR2 SMNVEV (reference sequence). V trimming: 2 bases; J trimming: 6 bases; junction bases outside the gene matches: 9. The CDR3 consists of 15 residues. The CDR3 reads CASSLRGQGIFEQYF. The CDR3 region has the DNA TGTGCCAGCAGTTTACGAGGACAGGGTATATTCGAGCAGTACTTC.

The V call is TRBV18, the J call TRBJ1-2, with a tentative D call TRBD1 (5 bases). The V gene lost 2 bases and the J gene lost 2 bases, with 18 bases spanning the gap. The length of the CDR3 is 17 residues. CDR1 is KGHSH, CDR2 LQKENI, per germline. CDR3 loop: CASSPDRVRGQNYGYTF. CDR3 DNA sequence: TGTGCCAGCTCACCAGACCGGGTGCGGGGCCAGAACTATGGCTACACCTTC.

This sequence joins TRBV5-1 and TRBJ2-1; no clear D gene. Trimming removed 1 base at V and 5 bases at J, with 10 bases between. CDR1 is SGHRS, CDR2 YFSETQ, per germline. CDR3 length: 14 amino acids. The CDR3 DNA is TGCGCCAGCAGCTTGTCACCTACTAACAATGAGCAGTTCTTC. Protein: CASSLSPTNNEQFF.

This clone was seen just once. This chain uses TRBV9 with TRBJ1-1, with D maybe TRBD1 (5 bases). Looked up from germline, CDR1 is SGDLS and CDR2 is YYNGEE. Trimming took 2 bases from V and 0 from J, leaving 11 bases between them. This CDR3 spans 15 amino acids. CDR3 DNA: TGTGCCAGCAGCGTTATGACAGCCATGAACACTGAAGCTTTCTTT. This codes for CASSVMTAMNTEAFF. The full variable domain, rest sourced from reference TRBV9 and TRBJ1-1, is DSGVTQTPKHLITATGQRVTLRCSPRSGDLSVYWYQQSLDQGLQFLIQYYNGEERAKGNILERFSAQQFPDLHSELNLSSLELGDSALYFCASSVMTAMNTEAFFGQGTRLTVV.

The chain has TRBV5-5 and TRBJ1-2; possible D gene TRBD1, 5 bases. Germline V CDR1 and CDR2: SGHKS, YYEKEE (reference sequence). The CDR3 sequence is 14 residues long. Trimming removed 4 bases from V and 8 bases from J, with 18 bases in between. The chain's CDR3 is CASSHWTPPAGYTF. The CDR3 DNA is TGTGCCAGCAGCCATTGGACACCCCCGGCAGGCTACACCTTC.

The chain employs TRBV6-5 and TRBJ2-5, with 8 bases identical to TRBD1. V lost 1 base to trimming and J lost 5 bases; unmatched junction nucleotides: 3. Germline-derived CDR1 and CDR2 are MNHEY and SVGAGI. The CDR3 is 14 residues long. CDR3 sequence: CASSYYRGSETQYF. The CDR3 DNA sequence: TGTGCCAGCAGTTACTACAGGGGGAGTGAGACCCAGTACTTC.

The sample holds one count of this clone. The V call is TRBV19, the J call TRBJ2-1; D perhaps matches TRBD1 (6 bases). Germline CDR1 LNHDA, CDR2 SQIVND (reference sequence). The CDR3 covers 12 residues. The germline V and J ends were trimmed by 3 bases and 11 bases, with 11 bases remaining between them. This chain's CDR3 is CASSMAQGKQFF. In DNA form, the CDR3 reads TGTGCCAGTAGTATGGCACAGGGTAAGCAGTTCTTC.

This chain uses TRBV28 with TRBJ2-7, with TRBD1 matching over 9 bases. V trimming: 5 bases; J trimming: 2 bases; junction bases outside the gene matches: 13. Germline assignment: CDR1 MDHEN and CDR2 SYDVKM. CDR3 size: 17 residues. The CDR3 nucleotides are TGTGCCAGCAGTCATGGAACCCGGGACAGGGACACCTACGAGCAGTACTTC. Its protein product is CASSHGTRDRDTYEQYF.

The chain employs TRBV25-1 and TRBJ1-5; tentatively, D is TRBD1 (5 bases). V gave up 10 bases and J gave up 0 bases, with 22 bases separating them. CDR1 is MGHDK, CDR2 SYGVNS, per germline. This CDR3 has 17 residues. CDR3 sequence (DNA): TGTGCCATCCGGGGGAGGAACAGGCGAAGTAGCAATCAGCCCCAGCATTTT. It translates to CAIRGRNRRSSNQPQHF.

The chain recombines TRBV10-3 with TRBJ2-2; D ambiguous. V was trimmed by 4 bases and J by 8 bases, leaving 5 bases between them. CDR3 size: 11 residues. Germline-derived CDR1 and CDR2 are ENHRY and SYGVKD. The CDR3 sequence is CAISAPGELFF. CDR3 nucleotides: TGTGCCATCAGTGCCCCAGGGGAGCTGTTTTTT.

The rearrangement uses TRBV4-3 and TRBJ2-2; 8 positions match TRBD2. The CDR3 spans 15 residues. The V segment lost 4 bases and the J segment 4 bases; nucleotides outside the gene matches: 5. The germline gives CDR1 LGHNA, CDR2 YSLEER. CDR3 bases: TGCGCCAGCAGCCCCCGAGCGGGGGTCACCGGGGAGCTGTTTTTT. It codes for CASSPRAGVTGELFF.

The rearrangement joins TRBV6-4 to TRBJ2-1; maybe TRBD1 (6 bases). V was shortened by 0 bases and J by 6 bases, with 12 bases between the two germline ends. CDR1 and CDR2 (germline): MRHNA, SNTAGT. This CDR3 is built from 15 residues. The CDR3 sequence: CASSDSWTVPNEQFF. In DNA, the CDR3 is TGTGCCAGCAGTGACTCTTGGACAGTCCCCAATGAGCAGTTCTTC.

The chain couples TRBV7-8 to TRBJ2-1; TRBD2 matches at 10 bases. Trimming took 0 bases from V and 3 from J; bases not matched to a gene: 2. The CDR3 sequence is 16 residues long. CDR1 is SGHVS, CDR2 FQNEAQ, per germline. The CDR3 DNA follows: TGTGCCAGCAGCTTAGCCTCTAGCGGGGGCTACAATGAGCAGTTCTTC. It is translated as CASSLASSGGYNEQFF.

The chain has TRBV4-2 and TRBJ2-7; 10 bases line up with TRBD1. The CDR3 contains 15 residues. Trimming removed 0 bases from V and 5 bases from J; junction bases left unmatched: 4. Germline lookup yields CDR1 LGHNA and CDR2 YNFKEQ. As DNA, the CDR3 is TGTGCCAGCAGCCAAGAAGGACAGGGGGGCAACGAGCAGTACTTC. Its translation is CASSQEGQGGNEQYF.

V gene TRBV5-1 combines with J gene TRBJ2-7; TRBD1 matches at 10 bases. Germline trimming cut 4 bases from V and 3 bases from J; bases unmatched to any gene: 4. The CDR3 loop spans 14 amino acids. Germline-derived CDR1 and CDR2 are SGHRS and YFSETQ. CDR3 sequence: CASSRDRGHYEQYF. CDR3 bases: TGCGCCAGCAGCAGAGACAGGGGGCACTACGAGCAGTACTTC.

The gene calls are TRBV6-6 and TRBJ1-2; TRBD1 might be the D (5 bases). Germline V gene lookup returns CDR1 MNHNY and CDR2 SVGAGI (reference sequence). This CDR3 contains 15 residues. V was cut by 2 bases and J by 1 base, with 11 bases left in between. The CDR3 reads CASSYPTDNNYGYTF. CDR3 sequence (DNA): TGTGCCAGCAGTTACCCTACGGACAATAACTATGGCTACACCTTC.

This chain links TRBV19 with TRBJ1-5; 11 bases are shared with TRBD1. Looked up from germline, CDR1 is LNHDA and CDR2 is SQIVND (reference sequence). The CDR3 length is 15 residues. V dropped 5 bases and J dropped 5; count of bases not matched to a gene: 5. CDR3 amino acids: CASSGGTGGYQPQHF. DNA for the CDR3: TGTGCCAGTAGTGGGGGGACAGGGGGGTATCAGCCCCAGCATTTT.

The V and J genes are TRBV11-2 and TRBJ2-5, with D maybe TRBD1 (6 bases). The CDR3 has 15 amino acids. Trimming shortened V by 1 base and J by 2 bases, and 11 bases separated the two germline ends. Germline-derived CDR1 and CDR2 are SGHAT and FQNNGV. DNA for the CDR3: TGTGCCAGCAGCTTAGTTCCTCAGGGGCAAGAGACCCAGTACTTC. Protein: CASSLVPQGQETQYF.

V is TRBV13 and J is TRBJ2-7, with D possibly TRBD2 on 7 matching bases. The CDR3 is 17 residues long. CDR1 and CDR2 from the germline V gene are PRHDT and FYEKMQ (reference sequence). V dropped 5 bases and J dropped 5 bases, with 25 bases sitting between them. The CDR3 here is CASSAGAVTGFPNEQYF. The DNA for the CDR3 is TGTGCCAGCAGCGCGGGGGCAGTGACAGGATTTCCTAACGAGCAGTACTTC.